This T cell receptor (beta chain) emerged from a study of Ad26.COV2.S vaccination and SARS-CoV-2 variants. Study observations and caveats: Spike-specific TCR breadth ran higher among vaccine recipients than placebo recipients.

In the case of this clone: Its antigen is unidentified.

The assay was immunoSEQ multiplex PCR, and TCRdb's table has in-frame clones only and misses some. The sample contains around 370,000 clones, roughly 94% of which appear only once. The sample consisted of peripheral blood, taken after recovery from COVID-19. This sequence was found in a human donor who had recovered from COVID-19.

CDR3 bases: TGTGCCAGCAGCGTAGGCCCGGGACAACTATACGAGCAGTACTTC. Residues: CASSVGPGQLYEQYF. The V gene is TRBV9, the J gene TRBJ2-7, with a possible D match to TRBD1 (6 bases). In germline, CDR1 is SGDLS, CDR2 YYNGEE. V was trimmed by 0 bases and J by 4 bases, leaving 14 bases between them. The CDR3 is made up of 15 amino acids.